A selection of T cell receptor beta chains follows, all from one sample in a study of blood T cell repertoires in COVID-19. The table came from immunoSEQ multiplex PCR; TCRdb's copy has only in-frame clones and leaves some out. This sample has about 27,000 clones, with approximately 82% found just once. Source material: peripheral blood. The receptors shown here come from an older man with acute or convalescent COVID-19. Both conserved end residues are part of each CDR3.

>TRBV28|TRBJ1-1
CASSLLGGSGNTEAFF
>TRBV6-5|TRBJ2-5
CASSPSRGPGETQYF
>TRBV7-9|TRBJ2-3
CASSLGISSTDTQYF
>TRBV7-8|TRBJ1-5
CASSPSRQGANQPQHF
>TRBV21-1|TRBJ2-7
CASSKQPPGEWYEQYF
>TRBV10-3|TRBJ2-2
CAISREPGELFF
>TRBV15|TRBJ2-6
CATSREGAGANVLTF
>TRBV7-6|TRBJ1-6
CASSLGNRGFSPLHF
>TRBV7-3|TRBJ2-1
CASSTLAGYEQFF
>TRBV11-2|TRBJ2-1
CASSLEWREYNEQFF
>TRBV4-1|TRBJ1-5
CASSQEYSNQPQHF
>TRBV6-6|TRBJ1-6
CASSYSGPTGSPLHF
>TRBV6-5|TRBJ1-1
CASSQSGNTEAFF
>TRBV14|TRBJ1-2
CASSQASGTGVKTF
>TRBV19|TRBJ1-3
CATSGHSGNTIYF
>TRBV18|TRBJ2-7
CASSPWEGSYEQYF
>TRBV4-3|TRBJ1-6
CASSQDESSYNSPLHF
>TRBV29-1|TRBJ1-4
CSVPTDGTNEKLFF
>TRBV28|TRBJ1-2
CASRPRGAWGYTF
>TRBV6-5|TRBJ1-3
CASKEGPGNTIYF
>TRBV14|TRBJ1-1
CASSAGEEAFF
>TRBV5-5|TRBJ2-2
CASSLPGGNTGELFF
>TRBV7-8|TRBJ2-5
CASSNRDRGEETQYF
>TRBV12-3/TRBV12-4|TRBJ2-5
CASRPTTQETQYF
>TRBV30|TRBJ2-7
CAWSVGQVNSYEQYF
>TRBV2|TRBJ1-5
CASRHDGGDQPQHF
>TRBV27|TRBJ1-5
CASSLFGGAGNQPQHF
>TRBV2|TRBJ2-7
CASSEDRSSYEQYF
>TRBV18|TRBJ2-2
CASSLGQENTGELFF
>TRBV10-3|TRBJ2-2
CAISWDMINTGELFF
>TRBV11-2|TRBJ2-5
CASSSELEETQYF
>TRBV6-5|TRBJ2-7
CASSYSPWDFEQYF
>TRBV3-1/TRBV3-2|TRBJ1-1
CASSQNPSYTEAFF
>TRBV4-1|TRBJ1-1
CASSQGQGAIEAFF
>TRBV7-3|TRBJ2-1
CASSLNIHTNEQFF
>TRBV7-2|TRBJ2-1
CASSFSGSLYNEQFF
>TRBV6-5|TRBJ1-2
CASSPPGGRNYGYTF
>TRBV5-4|TRBJ2-3
CASSFMKTSTDTQYF
>TRBV4-3|TRBJ2-7
CASSPGRDRDRLSPYEQYF
>TRBV7-8|TRBJ2-6
CATRQAAGANVLTF
>TRBV2|TRBJ2-1
CASRPIFGSYNEQFF
>TRBV9|TRBJ1-6
CASSNLQGPNSPLHF
>TRBV29-1|TRBJ1-1
CSVIRGFAFF
>TRBV5-8|TRBJ2-5
CASSSSTASYQETQYF
>TRBV19|TRBJ2-6
CASSTTGAGANVLTF
>TRBV6-1|TRBJ2-5
CASSDSSGGGGRETQYF
>TRBV19|TRBJ2-1
CASNPAGTRAYNEQFF
>TRBV6-6|TRBJ2-4
CASNHRGLGAGDIQYF
>TRBV5-4|TRBJ2-7
CASSLDPQRAPYF
>TRBV28|TRBJ2-7
CASSLTSSEQYF
>TRBV7-9|TRBJ1-1
CASSLTGKLTEAFF
>TRBV6-2/TRBV6-3|TRBJ2-7
CASSYPSTYEQYF
>TRBV11-2|TRBJ1-1
CASSFTGLAEAFF
>TRBV3-1/TRBV3-2|TRBJ2-7
CASSLNYSPYEQYF
>TRBV12-3/TRBV12-4|TRBJ1-2
CASSPTTGSGYTF
>TRBV19|TRBJ2-2
CASSIPLAGNTGELFF
>TRBV19|TRBJ1-5
CASSTGQFNQPQHF
>TRBV5-1|TRBJ1-4
CASSPLGQGTNEKLFF
>TRBV10-1|TRBJ1-4
CASSDGQGLATNEKLFF